Here is one T cell receptor (beta chain) with its context. This sample is part of a study of cytomegalovirus exposure and HLA in healthy donors. Turning to the study itself: The roughly 120 validation repertoires matched the 650 to 850 first-cohort repertoires in platform, a later analysis reported.

Among the roughly 120 subjects of the validation cohort, separate from the roughly 700-subject first cohort, were the donors. Sequencing used immunoSEQ multiplex PCR; TCRdb keeps in-frame clones, though not all of them. The sample has 65,000 to 100,000 clones; over 85% are singletons. Germline V gene sequence: CDR1 SEHNR, CDR2 FQNEAQ (reference sequence). CDR3 length: 14 residues. Deletions cut 2 bases from V and 8 bases from J, with 12 bases between. Sequenced input: PBMCs. This TCR derives from a woman in her twenties or thirties in good health and CMV-seronegative. This sequence joins TRBV7-9 and TRBJ1-4; D not certain. The CDR3 region has the DNA TGTGCCAGCAGCTTATTCCATGTACGGGAAAAACTGTTTTTT. Its protein is CASSLFHVREKLFF.